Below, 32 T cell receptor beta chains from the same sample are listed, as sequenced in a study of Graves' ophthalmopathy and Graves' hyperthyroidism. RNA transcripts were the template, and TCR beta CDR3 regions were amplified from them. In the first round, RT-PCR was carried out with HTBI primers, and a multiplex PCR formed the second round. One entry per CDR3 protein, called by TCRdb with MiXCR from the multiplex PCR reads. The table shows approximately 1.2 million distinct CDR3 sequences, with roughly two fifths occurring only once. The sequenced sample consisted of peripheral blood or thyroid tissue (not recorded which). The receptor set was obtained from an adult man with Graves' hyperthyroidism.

The CDR3 protein is CASSQGYGGRIGEQYF. The DNA of the CDR3 is TGTGCCAGCAGCCAAGGGTACGGGGGGCGTATTGGCGAGCAGTACTTC. The V gene is TRBV4-2, the J gene TRBJ2-7, with D possibly matching TRBD2 (7 bases). Trimming took off 1 base at V and 6 bases at J, with 19 bases between the two ends. In germline, CDR1 is LGHNA, CDR2 YNFKEQ. The CDR3 has 16 amino acids.

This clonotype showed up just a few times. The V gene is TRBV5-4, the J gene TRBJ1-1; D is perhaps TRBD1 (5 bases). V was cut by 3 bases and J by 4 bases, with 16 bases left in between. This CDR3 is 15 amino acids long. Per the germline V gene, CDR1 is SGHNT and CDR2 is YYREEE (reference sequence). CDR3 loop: CASSSRDRGVTEAFF. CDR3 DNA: TGTGCCAGCAGCTCAAGGGACCGGGGCGTCACTGAAGCTTTCTTT. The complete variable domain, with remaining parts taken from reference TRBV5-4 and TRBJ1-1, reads ETGVTQSPTHLIKTRGQQVTLRCSSQSGHNTVSWYQQALGQGPQFIFQYYREEENGRGNFPPRFSGLQFPNYSSELNVNALELDDSALYLCASSSRDRGVTEAFFGQGTRLTVV.

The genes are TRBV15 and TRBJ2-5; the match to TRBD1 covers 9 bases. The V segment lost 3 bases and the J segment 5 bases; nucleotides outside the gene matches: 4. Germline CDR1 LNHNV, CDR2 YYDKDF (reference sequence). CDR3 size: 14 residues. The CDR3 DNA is TGTGCCACCAGCAGGAACAGGGGGCAGGAGACCCAGTACTTC. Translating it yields CATSRNRGQETQYF.

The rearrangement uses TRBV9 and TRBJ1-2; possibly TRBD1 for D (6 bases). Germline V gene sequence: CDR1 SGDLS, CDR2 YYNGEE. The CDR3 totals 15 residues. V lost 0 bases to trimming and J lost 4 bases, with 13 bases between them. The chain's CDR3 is CASSVDEEGVYGYTF. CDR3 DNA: TGTGCCAGCAGCGTAGATGAGGAGGGGGTCTATGGCTACACCTTC.

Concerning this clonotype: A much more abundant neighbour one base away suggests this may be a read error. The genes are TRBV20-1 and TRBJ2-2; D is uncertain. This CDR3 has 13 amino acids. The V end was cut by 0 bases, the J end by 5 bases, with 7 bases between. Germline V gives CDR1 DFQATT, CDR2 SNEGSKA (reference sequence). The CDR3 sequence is CSARDAATGELFF. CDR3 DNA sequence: TGCAGTGCTAGAGACGCAGCAACCGGGGAGCTGTTTTTT.

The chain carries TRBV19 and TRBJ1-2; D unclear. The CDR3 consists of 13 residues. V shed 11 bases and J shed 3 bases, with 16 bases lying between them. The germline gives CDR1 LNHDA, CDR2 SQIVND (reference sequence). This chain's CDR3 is CAWCPGIDYGYTF. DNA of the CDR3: TGTGCCTGGTGCCCCGGGATCGACTATGGCTACACCTTC.

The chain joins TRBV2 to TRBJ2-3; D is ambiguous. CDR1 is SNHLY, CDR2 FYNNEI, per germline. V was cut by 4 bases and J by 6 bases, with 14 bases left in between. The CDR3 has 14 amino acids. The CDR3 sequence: CASSVARSIDTQYF. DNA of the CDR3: TGTGCCAGCAGTGTGGCCCGCTCCATCGATACGCAGTATTTT.

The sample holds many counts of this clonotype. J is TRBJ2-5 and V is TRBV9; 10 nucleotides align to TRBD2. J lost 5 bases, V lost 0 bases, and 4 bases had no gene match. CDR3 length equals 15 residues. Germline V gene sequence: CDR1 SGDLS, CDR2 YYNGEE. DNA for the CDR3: TGTGCCAGCAGCGTAGCTCCGGGACTAGCGGAGACCCAGTACTTC. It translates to CASSVAPGLAETQYF.

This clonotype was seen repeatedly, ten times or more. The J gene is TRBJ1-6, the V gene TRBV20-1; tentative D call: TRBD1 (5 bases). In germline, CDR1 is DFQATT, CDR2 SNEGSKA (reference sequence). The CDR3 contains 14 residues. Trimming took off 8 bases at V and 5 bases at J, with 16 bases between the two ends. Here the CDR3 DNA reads TGCAGTACGACCGGGACGAGGAATAATTCACCCCTCCACTTT. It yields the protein CSTTGTRNNSPLHF.

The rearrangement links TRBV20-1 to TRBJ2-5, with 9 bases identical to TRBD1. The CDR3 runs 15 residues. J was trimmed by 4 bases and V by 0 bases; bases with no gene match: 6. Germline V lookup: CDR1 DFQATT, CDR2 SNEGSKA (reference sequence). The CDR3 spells CSARDLQGAGETQYF. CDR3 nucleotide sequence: TGCAGTGCTAGAGATTTACAGGGGGCGGGAGAGACCCAGTACTTC.

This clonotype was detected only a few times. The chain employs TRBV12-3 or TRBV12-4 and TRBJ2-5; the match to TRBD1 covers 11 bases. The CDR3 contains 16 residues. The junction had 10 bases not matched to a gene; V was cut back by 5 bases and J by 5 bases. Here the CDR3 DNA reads TGTGCCAGCAGTCGGACAGGGGGCGCGAGTAAGGAGACCCAGTACTTC. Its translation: CASSRTGGASKETQYF.

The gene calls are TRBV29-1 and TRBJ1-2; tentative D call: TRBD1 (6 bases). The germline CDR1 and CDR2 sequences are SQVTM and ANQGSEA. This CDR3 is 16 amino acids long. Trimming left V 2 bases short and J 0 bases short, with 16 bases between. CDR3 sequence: CSVERGGAATNYGYTF. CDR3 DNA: TGCAGCGTTGAACGGGGGGGGGCGGCGACTAACTATGGCTACACCTTC.

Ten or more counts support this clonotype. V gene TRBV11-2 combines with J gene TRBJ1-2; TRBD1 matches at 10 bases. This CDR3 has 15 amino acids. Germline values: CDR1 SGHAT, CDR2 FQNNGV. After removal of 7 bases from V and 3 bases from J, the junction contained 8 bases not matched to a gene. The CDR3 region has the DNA TGTGCCAGCACCAAACGACAGGGGGCGGACTATGGCTACACCTTC. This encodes CASTKRQGADYGYTF. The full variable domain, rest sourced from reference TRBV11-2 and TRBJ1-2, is EAGVAQSPRYKIIEKRQSVAFWCNPISGHATLYWYQQILGQGPKLLIQFQNNGVVDDSQLPKDRFSAERLKGVDSTLKIQPAKLEDSAVYLCASTKRQGADYGYTFGSGTRLTVV.

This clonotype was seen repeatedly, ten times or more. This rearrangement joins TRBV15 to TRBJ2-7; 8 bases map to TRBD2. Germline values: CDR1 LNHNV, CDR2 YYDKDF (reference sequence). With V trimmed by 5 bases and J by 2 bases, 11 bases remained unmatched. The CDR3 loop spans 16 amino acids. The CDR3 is CATSPPGRVSTYEQYF. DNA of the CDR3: TGTGCCACCAGCCCCCCCGGGAGGGTCTCCACCTACGAGCAGTACTTC.

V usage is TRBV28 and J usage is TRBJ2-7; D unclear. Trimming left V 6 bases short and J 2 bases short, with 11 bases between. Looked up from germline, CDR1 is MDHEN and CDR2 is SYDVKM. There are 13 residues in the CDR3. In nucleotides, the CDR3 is TGTGCCAGCAGCTATCCATGGGCCTACGAGCAGTACTTC. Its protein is CASSYPWAYEQYF.

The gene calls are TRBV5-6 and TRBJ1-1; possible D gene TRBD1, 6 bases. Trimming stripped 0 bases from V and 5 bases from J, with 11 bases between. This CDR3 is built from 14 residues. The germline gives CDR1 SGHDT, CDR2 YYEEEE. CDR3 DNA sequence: TGTGCCAGCAGCTTGGGTTTCAGGGGAACTGAAGCTTTCTTT. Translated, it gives CASSLGFRGTEAFF. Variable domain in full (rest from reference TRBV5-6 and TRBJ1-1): DAGVTQSPTHLIKTRGQQVTLRCSPKSGHDTVSWYQQALGQGPQFIFQYYEEEERQRGNFPDRFSGHQFPNYSSELNVNALLLGDSALYLCASSLGFRGTEAFFGQGTRLTVV.

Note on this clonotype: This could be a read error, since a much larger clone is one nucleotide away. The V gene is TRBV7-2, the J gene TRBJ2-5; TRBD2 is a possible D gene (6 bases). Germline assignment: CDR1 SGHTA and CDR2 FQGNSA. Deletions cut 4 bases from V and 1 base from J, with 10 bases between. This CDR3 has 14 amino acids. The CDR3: CASSSGLFQETQYF. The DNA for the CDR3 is TGTGCCAGCAGCTCGGGACTTTTCCAAGAGACCCAGTACTTC.

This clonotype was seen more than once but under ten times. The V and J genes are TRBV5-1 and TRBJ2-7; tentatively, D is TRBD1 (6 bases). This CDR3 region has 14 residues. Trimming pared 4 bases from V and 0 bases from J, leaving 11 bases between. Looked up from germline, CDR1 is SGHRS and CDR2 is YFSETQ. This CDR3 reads CASSPRGDSYEQYF. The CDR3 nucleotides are TGCGCCAGCAGCCCCAGGGGCGACTCCTACGAGCAGTACTTC.

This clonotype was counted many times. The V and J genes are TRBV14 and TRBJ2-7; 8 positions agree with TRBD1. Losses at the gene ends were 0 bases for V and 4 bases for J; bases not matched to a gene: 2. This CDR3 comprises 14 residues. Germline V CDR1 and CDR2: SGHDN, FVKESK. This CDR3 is CASSQDRGLYEQYF. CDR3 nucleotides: TGTGCCAGCAGCCAAGACAGGGGGCTGTACGAGCAGTACTTC.

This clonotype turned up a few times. This chain's CDR3 is CATDPLEGLQETQYF. In DNA form, the CDR3 reads TGTGCCACCGACCCACTTGAGGGCCTTCAAGAGACCCAGTACTTC. J is TRBJ2-5 and V is TRBV15; tentative D call: TRBD2 (5 bases). Germline V lookup: CDR1 LNHNV, CDR2 YYDKDF (reference sequence). Trimming cost V 8 bases and J 2 bases, with 18 bases left between them. This CDR3 comprises 15 residues. Based on the CDR3 plus reference TRBV15 and TRBJ2-5, the full variable domain is DAMVIQNPRYQVTQFGKPVTLSCSQTLNHNVMYWYQQKSSQAPKLLFHYYDKDFNNEADTPDNFQSRRPNTSFCFLDIRSPGLGDTAMYLCATDPLEGLQETQYFGPGTRLLVL.

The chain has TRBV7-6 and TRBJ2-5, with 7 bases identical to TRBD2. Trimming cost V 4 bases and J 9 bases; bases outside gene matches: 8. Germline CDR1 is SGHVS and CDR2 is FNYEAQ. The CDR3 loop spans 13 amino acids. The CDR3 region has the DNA TGTGCCAGCAGCTGGGGGGGGGTTCAGCCCCAGTACTTC. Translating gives CASSWGGVQPQYF.

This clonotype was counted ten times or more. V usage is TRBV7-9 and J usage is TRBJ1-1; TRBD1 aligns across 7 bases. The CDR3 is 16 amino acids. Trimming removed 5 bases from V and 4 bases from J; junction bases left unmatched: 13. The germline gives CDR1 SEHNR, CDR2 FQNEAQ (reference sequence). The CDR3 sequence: CASSKRTGLSATEAFF. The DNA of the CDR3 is TGTGCCAGCAGCAAAAGGACAGGCTTGTCAGCCACTGAAGCTTTCTTT. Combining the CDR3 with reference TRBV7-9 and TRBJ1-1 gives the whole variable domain DTGVSQNPRHKITKRGQNVTFRCDPISEHNRLYWYRQTLGQGPEFLTYFQNEAQLEKSRLLSDRFSAERPKGSFSTLEIQRTEQGDSAMYLCASSKRTGLSATEAFFGQGTRLTVV.

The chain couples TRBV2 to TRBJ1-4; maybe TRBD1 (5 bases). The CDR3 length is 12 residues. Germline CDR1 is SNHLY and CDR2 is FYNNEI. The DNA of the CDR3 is TGTGCGGGGGGGGTGACTAATGAAAAACTGTTTTTT. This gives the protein CAGGVTNEKLFF. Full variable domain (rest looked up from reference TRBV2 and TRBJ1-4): EPEVTQTPSHQVTQMGQEVILRCVPISNHLYFYWYRQILGQKVEFLVSFYNNEISEKSEIFDDQFSVERPDGSNFTLKIRSTKLEDSAMYFCAGGVTNEKLFFGSGTQLSVL.

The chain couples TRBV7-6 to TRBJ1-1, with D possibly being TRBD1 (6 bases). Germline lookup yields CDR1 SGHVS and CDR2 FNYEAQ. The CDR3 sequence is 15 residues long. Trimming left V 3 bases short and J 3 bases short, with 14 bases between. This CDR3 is CASSFQGQGHTEAFF. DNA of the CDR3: TGTGCCAGCAGCTTCCAGGGGCAGGGCCACACTGAAGCTTTCTTT.

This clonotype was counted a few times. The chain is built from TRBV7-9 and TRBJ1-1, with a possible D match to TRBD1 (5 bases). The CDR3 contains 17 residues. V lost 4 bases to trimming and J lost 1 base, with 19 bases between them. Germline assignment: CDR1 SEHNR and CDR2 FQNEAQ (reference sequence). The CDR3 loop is CASSSTWVGVGNTEAFF. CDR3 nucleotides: TGTGCCAGCAGCTCCACATGGGTGGGGGTGGGGAACACTGAAGCTTTCTTT.

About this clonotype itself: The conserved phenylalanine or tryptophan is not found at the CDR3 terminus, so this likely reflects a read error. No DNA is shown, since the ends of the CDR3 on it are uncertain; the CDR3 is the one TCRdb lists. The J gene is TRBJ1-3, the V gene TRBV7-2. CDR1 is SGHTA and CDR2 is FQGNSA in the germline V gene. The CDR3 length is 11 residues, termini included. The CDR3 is CASSQLAGENT.

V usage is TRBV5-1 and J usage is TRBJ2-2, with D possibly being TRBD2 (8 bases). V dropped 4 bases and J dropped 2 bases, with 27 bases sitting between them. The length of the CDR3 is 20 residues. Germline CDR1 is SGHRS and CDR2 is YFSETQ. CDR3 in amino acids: CASSQVPGGSRTGNTGELFF. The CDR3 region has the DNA TGCGCCAGCAGCCAAGTCCCGGGGGGGTCAAGGACAGGAAACACCGGGGAGCTGTTTTTT.

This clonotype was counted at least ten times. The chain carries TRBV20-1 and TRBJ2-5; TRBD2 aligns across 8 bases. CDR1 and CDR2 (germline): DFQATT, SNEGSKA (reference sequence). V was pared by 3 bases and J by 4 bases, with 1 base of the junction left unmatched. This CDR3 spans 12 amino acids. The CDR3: CSARSGRETQYF. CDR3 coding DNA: TGCAGTGCTAGGAGCGGGAGAGAGACCCAGTACTTC.

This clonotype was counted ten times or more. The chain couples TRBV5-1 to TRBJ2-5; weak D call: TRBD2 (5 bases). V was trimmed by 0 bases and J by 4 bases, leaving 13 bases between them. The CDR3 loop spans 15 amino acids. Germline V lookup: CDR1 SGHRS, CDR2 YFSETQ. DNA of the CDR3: TGCGCCAGCAGCTTGGGCGAGACTATGTCAGAGACCCAGTACTTC. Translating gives CASSLGETMSETQYF.

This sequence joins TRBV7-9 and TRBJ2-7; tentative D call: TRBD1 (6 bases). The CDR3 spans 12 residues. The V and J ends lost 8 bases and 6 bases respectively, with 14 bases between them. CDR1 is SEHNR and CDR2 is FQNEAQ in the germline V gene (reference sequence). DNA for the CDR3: TGTGCCAGCGGATACAGGGCACCCGAGCAGTACTTC. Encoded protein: CASGYRAPEQYF.

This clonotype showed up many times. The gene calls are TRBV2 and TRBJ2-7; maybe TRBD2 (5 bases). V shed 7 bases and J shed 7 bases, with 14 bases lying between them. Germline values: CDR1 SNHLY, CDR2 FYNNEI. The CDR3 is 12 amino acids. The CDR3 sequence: CASTGLGREQYF. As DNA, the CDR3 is TGTGCCAGCACTGGACTGGGCCGGGAGCAGTACTTC.

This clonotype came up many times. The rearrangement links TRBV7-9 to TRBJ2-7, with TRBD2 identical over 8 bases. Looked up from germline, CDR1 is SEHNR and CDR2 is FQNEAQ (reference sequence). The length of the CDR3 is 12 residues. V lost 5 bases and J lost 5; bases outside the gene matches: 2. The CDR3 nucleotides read TGTGCCAGCAGCAGAGCGGGAGACGAGCAGTACTTC. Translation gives CASSRAGDEQYF.